The 22 T cell receptor beta chains below were found in one sample sequenced in a study of blood T cells in healthy people across ages. It was with a sample-barcoded 5' primer and a J-beta primer mix that a second PCR of roughly 6 to 12 cycles was run. TCRdb itself ran the 5' RACE reads through MiXCR, one entry per CDR3 protein. The sample carries 550,000 to 700,000 distinct CDR3 sequences, 27% recorded once. Material for sequencing was blood. All receptors derive from a woman aged 70-85 years in good health.

V and J are TRBV6-5 and TRBJ2-3; D is uncertain. Trimming stripped 2 bases from V and 0 bases from J, with 6 bases between. The V gene's germline CDR1 is MNHEY and CDR2 SVGAGI. The CDR3 spans 14 residues. This CDR3 is CASSYLDSTDTQYF. CDR3 sequence (DNA): TGTGCCAGCAGTTACCTGGATAGCACAGATACGCAGTATTTT.

This clonotype was seen more than once but under ten times. The gene calls are TRBV19 and TRBJ2-3, with unresolved D. The V and J ends lost 0 bases and 1 base respectively, with 17 bases between them. There are 18 residues in the CDR3. Germline-derived CDR1 and CDR2 are LNHDA and SQIVND (reference sequence). The CDR3 DNA reads TGTGCCAGTAGTATAGATCATCAGTCGGCCGGAGGCACAGATACGCAGTATTTT. It translates to CASSIDHQSAGGTDTQYF.

The rearrangement uses TRBV5-1 and TRBJ1-1; D gene unclear. CDR3 length: 15 residues. Trimming left V 6 bases short and J 2 bases short, with 17 bases between. CDR1 is SGHRS and CDR2 is YFSETQ in the germline V gene. The CDR3, as DNA: TGCGCCAGCACCAGATCCGACACGGATAACACTGAAGCTTTCTTT. Its protein is CASTRSDTDNTEAFF.

This chain uses TRBV29-1 with TRBJ2-5; D may be TRBD2 (5 bases). Germline V gene sequence: CDR1 SQVTM, CDR2 ANQGSEA. Trimming stripped 4 bases from V and 3 bases from J, with 12 bases between. This CDR3 is built from 13 residues. The CDR3, as DNA: TGCAGCGTTGCCCGAGGGTTCGAAGAGACCCAGTACTTC. As protein: CSVARGFEETQYF.

V gene TRBV4-3 combines with J gene TRBJ2-5; the D gene is possibly TRBD2 (6 bases). The CDR3 has 17 amino acids. V was clipped by 0 bases and J by 2 bases, with 16 bases between them. Germline CDR1 reads LGHNA; CDR2 reads YSLEER. Here the CDR3 DNA reads TGCGCCAGCAGCCAAGAAGGCGGCCGGGGGAGACAAGAGACCCAGTACTTC. This codes for CASSQEGGRGRQETQYF.

A few counts support this clonotype. The chain joins TRBV29-1 to TRBJ1-2; possibly TRBD1 for D (5 bases). In germline, CDR1 is SQVTM, CDR2 ANQGSEA. This CDR3 has 13 amino acids. The V and J ends lost 3 bases and 5 bases respectively, with 13 bases between them. CDR3 DNA: TGCAGCGTTGAGACCCGGGACTTATATGGCTACACCTTC. Translated: CSVETRDLYGYTF.

The chain recombines TRBV6-5 with TRBJ1-5; tentatively, D is TRBD1 (5 bases). The CDR3 consists of 14 residues. Between the trimmed V and J ends, which lost 2 bases and 0 bases, there was a span of 5 bases. Germline assignment: CDR1 MNHEY and CDR2 SVGAGI. The CDR3 DNA reads as TGTGCCAGCAGTTACGGGACTAGCAATCAGCCCCAGCATTTT. Protein product: CASSYGTSNQPQHF.

The chain has TRBV30 and TRBJ1-1; D possibly corresponds to TRBD1 (6 bases). The CDR3 is 17 residues long. Germline CDR1 reads GTSNPN; CDR2 reads SVGIG (reference sequence). Trimming pared 0 bases from V and 1 base from J, leaving 18 bases between. The CDR3 region is CAWSVFGRDTKNTEAFF. DNA for the CDR3: TGTGCCTGGAGTGTTTTCGGAAGGGACACCAAGAACACTGAAGCTTTCTTT. The full variable domain, its missing parts supplied by reference TRBV30 and TRBJ1-1, is SQTIHQWPATLVQPVGSPLSLECTVEGTSNPNLYWYRQAAGRGLQLLFYSVGIGQISSEVPQNLSASRPQDRQFILSSKKLLLSDSGFYLCAWSVFGRDTKNTEAFFGQGTRLTVV.

Only a few counts were recorded for this clonotype. The chain uses TRBV6-2 or TRBV6-3 and TRBJ1-5, with 7 positions matching TRBD1. Germline assignment: CDR1 MNHEY and CDR2 SVGEGT. The V gene end was trimmed by 5 bases and the J gene end by 1 base; junction bases not matched to a gene: 8. This CDR3 is 16 amino acids long. CDR3 coding DNA: TGTGCCAGCAGTATAACAGGGGCGGGAAGCAATCAGCCCCAGCATTTT. It yields the protein CASSITGAGSNQPQHF.

This clonotype has just a few counts. CDR3 residues: CASSPTNLAGGSEQYF. CDR3 bases: TGTGCCAGCTCACCAACTAACCTAGCGGGCGGGAGTGAGCAGTACTTC. The chain carries TRBV18 and TRBJ2-7; 8 nucleotides match TRBD2. Per the germline V gene, CDR1 is KGHSH and CDR2 is LQKENI. J was trimmed by 7 bases and V by 2 bases; bases with no gene match: 13. The CDR3 is made up of 16 amino acids.

The chain joins TRBV4-2 to TRBJ2-1; TRBD2 might be the D (7 bases). This CDR3 has 17 residues. V was trimmed by 0 bases and J by 0 bases, leaving 12 bases between them. Germline V gene sequence: CDR1 LGHNA, CDR2 YNFKEQ. Here the CDR3 reads CASSQDHGGHSYNEQFF. CDR3 nucleotide sequence: TGTGCCAGCAGCCAAGATCACGGGGGGCACTCCTACAATGAGCAGTTCTTC.

The CDR3 region is CASSPDRGNRKLFF. The CDR3 coding sequence is TGTGCCAGCAGCCCGGACAGGGGTAATAGAAAACTGTTTTTT. The gene calls are TRBV11-2 and TRBJ1-4, with 9 nucleotides matching TRBD1. This CDR3 contains 14 residues. Unmatched junction bases numbered 8, after V lost 5 bases and J lost 10 bases. Germline V lookup: CDR1 SGHAT, CDR2 FQNNGV.

The CDR3 spells CASSYTGKGNTIYF. CDR3 DNA: TGTGCCAGCAGTTACACAGGGAAGGGAAACACCATATATTTT. The V gene is TRBV6-5, the J gene TRBJ1-3; D is perhaps TRBD1 (6 bases). The CDR3 length is 14 residues. V gave up 2 bases and J gave up 4 bases, with 9 bases separating them. Per the germline V gene, CDR1 is MNHEY and CDR2 is SVGAGI.

This clonotype was recorded a few times. The CDR3 loop reads CASSPSGQGEKLFF. CDR3 sequence (DNA): TGTGCCAGCTCACCATCAGGACAGGGAGAAAAACTGTTTTTT. The chain links TRBV18 to TRBJ1-4; TRBD1 matches at 8 bases. The length of the CDR3 is 14 residues. The V gene's germline CDR1 is KGHSH and CDR2 LQKENI. V lost 2 bases to trimming and J lost 8 bases; unmatched junction nucleotides: 4.

In its sample, this clonotype was seen a few times. The rearrangement uses TRBV5-1 and TRBJ2-3; 9 nucleotides line up with TRBD1. This CDR3 contains 17 residues. After removal of 2 bases from V and 5 bases from J, the junction contained 12 bases not matched to a gene. Germline values: CDR1 SGHRS, CDR2 YFSETQ. The CDR3 loop is CASSFFTPGQGGDTQYF. In DNA form, the CDR3 reads TGCGCCAGCAGCTTTTTCACACCGGGACAGGGCGGAGATACGCAGTATTTT.

This clonotype was counted between two and nine times. The J gene is TRBJ2-6, the V gene TRBV7-3, with TRBD1 identical over 7 bases. Germline V lookup: CDR1 SGHTA, CDR2 FQGTGA. J gave up 0 bases and V 6 bases, and 23 bases lay outside the gene matches. CDR3 length: 22 residues. CDR3 nucleotides: TGTGCCAGCAGTCGAACGTGGGGACAGACACTCCGTCCCCTCTCTGGGGCCAACGTCCTGACTTTC. Its translation is CASSRTWGQTLRPLSGANVLTF.

This clonotype was observed a handful of times. This chain joins TRBV5-1 and TRBJ1-1; no reliable D call. Per the germline V gene, CDR1 is SGHRS and CDR2 is YFSETQ. V was trimmed by 7 bases and J by 1 base, leaving 11 bases between them. The CDR3 is 13 residues long. The CDR3, as DNA: TGCGCCAGCGGCGGACGGACGAACACTGAAGCTTTCTTT. Encoded protein: CASGGRTNTEAFF.

The rearrangement links TRBV29-1 to TRBJ1-1; D is uncertain. V was cut by 7 bases and J by 5 bases, with 20 bases left in between. This CDR3 has 14 residues. The V gene's germline CDR1 is SQVTM and CDR2 ANQGSEA. CDR3 sequence reads: CSARTPLRRTEAFF. In nucleotides, the CDR3 is TGCAGCGCTCGGACTCCCCTGAGGCGTACTGAAGCTTTCTTT. The whole variable domain, remainder taken from reference TRBV29-1 and TRBJ1-1, is SAVISQKPSRDICQRGTSLTIQCQVDSQVTMMFWYRQQPGQSLTLIATANQGSEATYESGFVIDKFPISRPNLTFSTLTVSNMSPEDSSIYLCSARTPLRRTEAFFGQGTRLTVV.

This clonotype was seen only a few times. The chain links TRBV7-9 to TRBJ1-6; D gene ambiguous. The CDR3 consists of 17 residues. V gave up 4 bases and J gave up 0 bases, with 13 bases separating them. Germline V gene data show CDR1 as SEHNR and CDR2 as FQNEAQ (reference sequence). CDR3 sequence reads: CASSYSGESSYNSPLHF. CDR3 nucleotides: TGTGCCAGCAGCTATAGTGGAGAAAGCTCCTATAATTCACCCCTCCACTTT.

This clonotype was observed a few times. The chain is built from TRBV28 and TRBJ1-2; D is unresolved. Germline V gene data show CDR1 as MDHEN and CDR2 as SYDVKM. CDR3 size: 14 residues. V lost 7 bases, J lost 3 bases, and 15 bases lay in between. Here the CDR3 DNA reads TGTGCCAGCACCCTCGAACAGACCTACTATGGCTACACCTTC. It codes for CASTLEQTYYGYTF.

A few counts support this clonotype. This chain connects TRBV20-1 to TRBJ2-3; 9 bases align to TRBD2. V lost 2 bases, J lost 10 bases, and 13 bases stayed unmatched. The CDR3 has 15 amino acids. Germline V gene sequence: CDR1 DFQATT, CDR2 SNEGSKA (reference sequence). The CDR3 loop is CSARPSGDALFAQYF. CDR3 bases: TGCAGTGCTAGACCTAGCGGGGACGCGCTGTTTGCGCAGTATTTT.

The genes are TRBV18 and TRBJ2-3; 10 bases match TRBD1. The CDR3 is made up of 12 amino acids. The junction had 7 bases not matched to a gene; V was cut back by 6 bases and J by 13 bases. The V gene's germline CDR1 is KGHSH and CDR2 LQKENI. CDR3 residues: CASSPGQGEKYF. CDR3 nucleotide sequence: TGTGCCAGCTCTCCCGGACAGGGGGAGAAGTATTTT.